A single sample is the source of the 14 T cell receptor beta chains below, sequenced in a study of OX40 agonist ivuxolimab in advanced cancers. Some clones are missing from TCRdb's copy, which holds only in-frame ones; the method was immunoSEQ multiplex PCR. This table holds about 36,000 clones, about 87% found once. The input for sequencing was CD4+ or CD8+ T cells sorted from blood, taken in a trial of the OX40 agonist ivuxolimab. The receptors derive from an adult with an advanced solid tumor such as melanoma, head and neck, liver or kidney cancer.

V gene TRBV18 combines with J gene TRBJ1-4; TRBD1 matches 9 bases. CDR1 KGHSH and CDR2 LQKENI come from the germline V gene. V lost 3 bases, J lost 5 bases, and 1 base stayed unmatched. The CDR3 length is 14 residues. The CDR3 sequence is CASSPGQGNEKLFF. CDR3 coding DNA: TGTGCCAGCTCACCTGGACAGGGGAATGAAAAACTGTTTTTT.

V usage is TRBV6-5 and J usage is TRBJ2-7; possibly TRBD1 for D (6 bases). Per the germline V gene, CDR1 is MNHEY and CDR2 is SVGAGI. The V gene lost 5 bases and the J gene lost 6 bases, with 17 bases spanning the gap. This CDR3 spans 14 amino acids. The CDR3: CASSPRQVWGEQYF. The DNA for the CDR3 is TGTGCCAGCAGTCCGAGACAGGTTTGGGGCGAGCAGTACTTC.

This sequence joins TRBV28 and TRBJ2-6, with D possibly TRBD2 on 5 matching bases. The CDR3 extends over 17 amino acids. The germline CDR1 and CDR2 sequences are MDHEN and SYDVKM. Trimming stripped 5 bases from V and 0 bases from J, with 14 bases between. The CDR3 DNA reads TGTGCCAGCAGTCCGGGGTACCTGAGCTCTGGGGCCAACGTCCTGACTTTC. Its translation is CASSPGYLSSGANVLTF.

This clone appeared once. The gene calls are TRBV2 and TRBJ2-2, with TRBD2 identical over 10 bases. The germline V gene has CDR1 SNHLY and CDR2 FYNNEI. Trimming at V came to 6 bases and at J to 4 bases, leaving 5 bases not matched to a gene. The CDR3 covers 15 residues. Written as DNA, the CDR3 is TGTGCCAGCAGGTGGTCTAGCGGGAGCACCGGGGAGCTGTTTTTT. It specifies CASRWSSGSTGELFF. The entire variable domain, with the rest obtained from reference TRBV2 and TRBJ2-2, is as follows: EPEVTQTPSHQVTQMGQEVILRCVPISNHLYFYWYRQILGQKVEFLVSFYNNEISEKSEIFDDQFSVERPDGSNFTLKIRSTKLEDSAMYFCASRWSSGSTGELFFGEGSRLTVL.

The genes are TRBV20-1 and TRBJ2-1, with D uncertain. CDR3 length: 10 residues. Germline V CDR1 and CDR2: DFQATT, SNEGSKA (reference sequence). The V end lost 2 bases, the J end lost 5 bases, and 1 base lay between the germline ends. The CDR3 region has the DNA TGCAGTGCTAGAAACAATGAGCAGTTCTTC. It translates to CSARNNEQFF.

The V call is TRBV4-2, the J call TRBJ2-1, with 7 bases fitting TRBD2. V was clipped by 4 bases and J by 4 bases; unmatched bases: 4. Germline CDR1 is LGHNA and CDR2 is YNFKEQ. This CDR3 region has 14 residues. CDR3 DNA: TGTGCCAGCAGCCTTCCGGGGGGTTACAATGAGCAGTTCTTC. Amino acid sequence: CASSLPGGYNEQFF.

The chain recombines TRBV11-2 with TRBJ2-1; 13 nucleotides align to TRBD2. The junction had 12 bases not matched to a gene; V was cut back by 6 bases and J by 7 bases. The CDR3 covers 17 residues. The germline CDR1 and CDR2 sequences are SGHAT and FQNNGV. The CDR3 region has the DNA TGTGCCAGCAGTTACCCGGGACTAGCGGGAACAGGGAATGAGCAGTTCTTC. The encoded protein is CASSYPGLAGTGNEQFF.

The chain recombines TRBV5-5 with TRBJ2-1; D possibly corresponds to TRBD1 (5 bases). V lost 0 bases, J lost 6 bases, and 13 bases lay in between. The germline gives CDR1 SGHKS, CDR2 YYEKEE (reference sequence). CDR3 size: 15 residues. The CDR3 bases are TGTGCCAGCAGCTTGGGACCCAGGGCCAGCAATGAGCAGTTCTTC. This translates into CASSLGPRASNEQFF. Supplemented by reference TRBV5-5 and TRBJ2-1, the full variable domain reads DAGVTQSPTHLIKTRGQQVTLRCSPISGHKSVSWYQQVLGQGPQFIFQYYEKEERGRGNFPDRFSARQFPNYSSELNVNALLLGDSALYLCASSLGPRASNEQFFGPGTRLTVL.

CDR3 DNA sequence: TGTGCCAGCAGCTTCGTCGGGGGAAGGAACACCGGGGAGCTGTTTTTT. This translates into CASSFVGGRNTGELFF. This rearrangement joins TRBV5-8 to TRBJ2-2, with a possible D match to TRBD2 (6 bases). The length of the CDR3 is 16 residues. Per the germline V gene, CDR1 is SGHTS and CDR2 is YDEGEE. Trimming stripped 2 bases from V and 1 base from J, with 12 bases between.

The genes are TRBV11-2 and TRBJ2-1; 9 nucleotides match TRBD2. Germline V gene data show CDR1 as SGHAT and CDR2 as FQNNGV. This CDR3 comprises 15 residues. V lost 2 bases, J lost 14 bases, and 13 bases stayed unmatched. CDR3 nucleotides: TGTGCCAGCAGCTTATCCGGGTTGCGGGGGGGCTACGAGTTCTTC. Residues: CASSLSGLRGGYEFF.

The chain has TRBV28 and TRBJ2-4, with 7 bases matching TRBD1. Germline trimming cut 5 bases from V and 1 base from J; bases unmatched to any gene: 5. The germline V gene encodes CDR1 MDHEN and CDR2 SYDVKM. This CDR3 comprises 15 residues. CDR3 residues: CASSRQQGAKNIQYF. The CDR3 region has the DNA TGTGCCAGCAGTAGACAACAGGGGGCCAAAAACATTCAGTACTTC.

The chain uses TRBV7-8 and TRBJ2-5; D unclear. Trimming removed 2 bases at V and 7 bases at J, with 14 bases between. CDR3 length: 14 residues. In germline, CDR1 is SGHVS, CDR2 FQNEAQ. The CDR3 DNA reads TGTGCCAGCAGCTTAAGAACGGGCTGGGGGACCCAGTACTTC. Protein sequence: CASSLRTGWGTQYF.

This chain connects TRBV5-1 to TRBJ2-7; TRBD2 agrees at 9 bases. The CDR3 sequence is 14 residues long. Germline CDR1 and CDR2: SGHRS and YFSETQ. V lost 4 bases to trimming and J lost 6 bases; unmatched junction nucleotides: 8. CDR3: CASSQRGDTSEQYF. CDR3 DNA: TGCGCCAGCAGCCAGCGGGGGGACACTTCCGAGCAGTACTTC.

V is TRBV7-3 and J is TRBJ2-4; perhaps TRBD2 as D (6 bases). The CDR3 contains 15 residues. V was shortened by 5 bases and J by 6 bases, with 17 bases between the two germline ends. Germline CDR1 SGHTA, CDR2 FQGTGA. The CDR3 DNA reads as TGTGCCAGCAGCCCCGGGTGGGGGGTCGGAAACATTCAGTACTTC. Translated, it gives CASSPGWGVGNIQYF.